The clone carrying this T cell receptor beta chain has just a few counts. Its antigen is not identified. TCRdb called the 5' RACE reads again in MiXCR, with one record for every CDR3 protein. The data hold under 600,000 distinct CDR3 sequences, with less than 25% observed a single time. The sample is drawn from a study of T-cell memory formation after mild COVID-19. The study's findings and limits: Cross-reactive memory appears to have joined, as suggested by some responding clones showing up in pre-infection memory.

Germline V gene lookup returns CDR1 LNHDA and CDR2 SQIVND (reference sequence). This CDR3 spans 12 amino acids. V lost 6 bases and J 5 bases, leaving 10 bases between the germline ends. This clonotype was obtained from an adult woman who had mild COVID-19 (a few samples of this study predate the infection). Cell type and time point are not known. The chain recombines TRBV19 with TRBJ1-2; TRBD1 is a possible D gene (5 bases). The specimen was PBMCs or a T cell subset sorted from them (not recorded which). The CDR3 here is CASSVGPYGYTF. CDR3 DNA: TGTGCCAGTAGCGTGGGACCTTATGGCTACACCTTC. Full variable domain (outside the CDR3, taken from reference TRBV19 and TRBJ1-2): DGGITQSPKYLFRKEGQNVTLSCEQNLNHDAMYWYRQDPGQGLRLIYYSQIVNDFQKGDIAEGYSVSREKKESFPLTVTSAQKNPTAFYLCASSVGPYGYTFGSGTRLTVV.